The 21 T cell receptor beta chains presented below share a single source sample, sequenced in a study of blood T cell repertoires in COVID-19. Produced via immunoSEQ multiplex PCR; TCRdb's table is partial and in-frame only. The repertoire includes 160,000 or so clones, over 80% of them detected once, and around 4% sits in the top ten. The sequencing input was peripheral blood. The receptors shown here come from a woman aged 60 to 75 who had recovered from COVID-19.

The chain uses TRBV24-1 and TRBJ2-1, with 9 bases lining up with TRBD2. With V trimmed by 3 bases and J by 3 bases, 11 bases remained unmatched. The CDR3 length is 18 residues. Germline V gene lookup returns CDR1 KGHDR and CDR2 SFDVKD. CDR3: CATSDPYSASGDYNEQFF. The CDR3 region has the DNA TGTGCCACCAGTGATCCCTACTCGGCTAGCGGGGACTACAATGAGCAGTTCTTC.

The DNA for the CDR3 is TGTGCCAGCGGGGGGGACAGGGGGCTTGAAAATTCACCCCTCCACTTT. It encodes CASGGDRGLENSPLHF. The chain couples TRBV2 to TRBJ1-6; 12 bases align to TRBD1. The CDR3 runs to 16 residues. Germline values: CDR1 SNHLY, CDR2 FYNNEI. Trimming took 8 bases from V and 7 from J; bases not matched to a gene: 9.

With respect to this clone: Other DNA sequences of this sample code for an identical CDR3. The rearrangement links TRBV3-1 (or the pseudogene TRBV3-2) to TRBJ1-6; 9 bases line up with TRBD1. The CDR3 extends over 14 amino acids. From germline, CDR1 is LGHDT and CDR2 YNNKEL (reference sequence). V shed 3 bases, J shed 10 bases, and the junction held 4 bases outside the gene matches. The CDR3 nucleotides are TGTGCCAGCAGCCAGGGACAGGGTGGATCACCCCTCCACTTT. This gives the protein CASSQGQGGSPLHF.

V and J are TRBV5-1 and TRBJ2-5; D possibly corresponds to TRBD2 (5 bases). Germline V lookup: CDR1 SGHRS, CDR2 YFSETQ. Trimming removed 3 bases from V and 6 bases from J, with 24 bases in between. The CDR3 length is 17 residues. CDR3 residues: CASSSARGFGNMKTQYF. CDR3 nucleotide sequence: TGCGCCAGCAGCTCCGCAAGAGGGTTTGGCAATATGAAGACCCAGTACTTC.

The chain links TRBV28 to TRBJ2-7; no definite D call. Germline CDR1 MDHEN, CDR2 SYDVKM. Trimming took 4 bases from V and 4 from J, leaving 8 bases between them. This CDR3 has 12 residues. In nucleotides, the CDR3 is TGTGCCAGCAGTTCTTTTCGGTACGAGCAGTACTTC. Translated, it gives CASSSFRYEQYF. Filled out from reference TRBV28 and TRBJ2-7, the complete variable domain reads DVKVTQSSRYLVKRTGEKVFLECVQDMDHENMFWYRQDPGLGLRLIYFSYDVKMKEKGDIPEGYSVSREKKERFSLILESASTNQTSMYLCASSSFRYEQYFGPGTRLTVT.

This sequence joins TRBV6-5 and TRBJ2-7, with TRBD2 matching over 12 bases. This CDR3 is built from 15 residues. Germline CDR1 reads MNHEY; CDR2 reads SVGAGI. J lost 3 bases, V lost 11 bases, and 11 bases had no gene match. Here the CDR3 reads CASSLLAGGHYEQYF. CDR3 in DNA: TGTGCCTCCAGCCTACTAGCGGGGGGCCACTACGAGCAGTACTTC.

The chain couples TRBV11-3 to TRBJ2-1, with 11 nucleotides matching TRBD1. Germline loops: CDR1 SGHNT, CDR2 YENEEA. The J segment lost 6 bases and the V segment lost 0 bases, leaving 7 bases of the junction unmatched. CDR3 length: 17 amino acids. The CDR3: CASSLESGTGGLNEQFF. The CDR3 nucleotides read TGTGCCAGCAGCTTAGAATCCGGGACAGGGGGGCTCAATGAGCAGTTCTTC.

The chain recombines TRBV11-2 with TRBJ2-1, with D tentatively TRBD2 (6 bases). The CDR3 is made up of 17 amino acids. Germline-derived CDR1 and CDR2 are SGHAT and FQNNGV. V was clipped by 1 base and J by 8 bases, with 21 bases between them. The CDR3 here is CASSLGWEATPKYEQFF. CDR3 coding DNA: TGTGCCAGCAGCTTAGGGTGGGAGGCTACCCCCAAGTATGAGCAGTTCTTC.

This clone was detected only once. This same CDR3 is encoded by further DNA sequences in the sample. For the CDR3, the DNA is TGCGCCAGCAGCTTACCGGGACAGGGAAACATTCAGTACTTC. Translating it yields CASSLPGQGNIQYF. The V call is TRBV5-1, the J call TRBJ2-4; 9 bases line up with TRBD1. The germline gives CDR1 SGHRS, CDR2 YFSETQ. The J segment lost 6 bases and the V segment lost 2 bases, leaving 3 bases of the junction unmatched. The length of the CDR3 is 14 residues.

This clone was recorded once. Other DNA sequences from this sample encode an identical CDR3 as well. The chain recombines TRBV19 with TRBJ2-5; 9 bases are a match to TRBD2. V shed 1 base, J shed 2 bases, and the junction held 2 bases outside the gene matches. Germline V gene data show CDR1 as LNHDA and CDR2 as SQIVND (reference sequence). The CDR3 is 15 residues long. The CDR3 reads CASSIGLAGQETQYF. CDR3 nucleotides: TGTGCCAGTAGTATAGGGCTAGCGGGGCAAGAGACCCAGTACTTC.

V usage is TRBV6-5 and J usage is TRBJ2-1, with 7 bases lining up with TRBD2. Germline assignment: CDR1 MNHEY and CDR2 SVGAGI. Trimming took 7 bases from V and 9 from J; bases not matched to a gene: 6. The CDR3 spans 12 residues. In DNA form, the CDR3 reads TGTGCCAGCACCGCGGGGGTGGGTGAGCAGTTCTTC. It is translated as CASTAGVGEQFF.

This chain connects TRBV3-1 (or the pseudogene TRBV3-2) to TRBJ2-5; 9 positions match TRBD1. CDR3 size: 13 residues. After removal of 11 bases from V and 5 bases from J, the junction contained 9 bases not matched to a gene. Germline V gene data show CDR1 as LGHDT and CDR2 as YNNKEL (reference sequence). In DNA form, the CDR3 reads TGTGCCGCCAGGGACAGGGCAGCCGAGACCCAGTACTTC. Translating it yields CAARDRAAETQYF.

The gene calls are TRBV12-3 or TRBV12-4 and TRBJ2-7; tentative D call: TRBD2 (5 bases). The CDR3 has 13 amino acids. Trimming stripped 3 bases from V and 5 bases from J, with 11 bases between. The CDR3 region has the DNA TGTGCCAGCAGTTTTCGGGGAGTCCACGAGCAGTACTTC. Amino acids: CASSFRGVHEQYF.

This CDR3 is CASRTSGGAKNEQFF. CDR3 in DNA: TGCGCCAGCAGGACTAGCGGGGGGGCGAAGAATGAGCAGTTCTTC. This chain links TRBV10-2 with TRBJ2-1; 14 nucleotides line up with TRBD2. Trimming at V came to 6 bases and at J to 7 bases, leaving 5 bases not matched to a gene. CDR3 length: 15 amino acids. Germline V gene lookup returns CDR1 WSHSY and CDR2 SAAADI.

CDR3 region: CASSWRDTQYF. The DNA for the CDR3 is TGTGCCAGCAGCTGGAGAGATACGCAGTATTTT. The chain is built from TRBV5-6 and TRBJ2-3, with unresolved D. V gave up 3 bases and J gave up 5 bases, with 4 bases separating them. Germline V gene lookup returns CDR1 SGHDT and CDR2 YYEEEE. This CDR3 is 11 amino acids long. Full variable domain (remainder filled in from reference TRBV5-6 and TRBJ2-3): DAGVTQSPTHLIKTRGQQVTLRCSPKSGHDTVSWYQQALGQGPQFIFQYYEEEERQRGNFPDRFSGHQFPNYSSELNVNALLLGDSALYLCASSWRDTQYFGPGTRLTVL.

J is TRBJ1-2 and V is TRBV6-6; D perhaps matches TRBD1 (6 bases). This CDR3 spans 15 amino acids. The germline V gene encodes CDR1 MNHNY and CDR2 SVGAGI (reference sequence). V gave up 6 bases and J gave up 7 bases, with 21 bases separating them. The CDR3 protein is CASRQIRDKSAGYTF. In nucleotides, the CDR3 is TGTGCCAGCAGGCAGATCCGGGACAAAAGTGCTGGCTACACCTTC.

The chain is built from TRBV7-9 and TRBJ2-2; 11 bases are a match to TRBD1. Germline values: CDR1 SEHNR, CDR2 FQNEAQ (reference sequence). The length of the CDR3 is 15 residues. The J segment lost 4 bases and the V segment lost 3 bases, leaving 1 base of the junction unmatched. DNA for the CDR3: TGTGCCAGCAGCTTGGGACAGGGGGGCACCGGGGAGCTGTTTTTT. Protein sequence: CASSLGQGGTGELFF.

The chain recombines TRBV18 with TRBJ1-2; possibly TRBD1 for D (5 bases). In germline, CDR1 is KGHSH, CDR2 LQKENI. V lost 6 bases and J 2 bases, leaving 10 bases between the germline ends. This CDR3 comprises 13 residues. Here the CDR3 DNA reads TGTGCCAGCTCTCCGGACACAAACTATGGCTACACCTTC. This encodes CASSPDTNYGYTF.

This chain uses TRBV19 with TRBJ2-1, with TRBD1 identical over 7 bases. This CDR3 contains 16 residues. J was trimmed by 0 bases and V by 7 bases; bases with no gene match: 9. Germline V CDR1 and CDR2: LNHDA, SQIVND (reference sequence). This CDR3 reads CASISGQASSYNEQFF. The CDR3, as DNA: TGTGCCAGTATCTCAGGACAGGCGAGCTCCTACAATGAGCAGTTCTTC.

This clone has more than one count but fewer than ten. The CDR3: CASSPGQGANSPLHF. The CDR3 DNA reads as TGCGCCAGCAGTCCGGGACAGGGGGCTAATTCACCCCTCCACTTT. The chain uses TRBV10-2 and TRBJ1-6; 12 bases agree with TRBD1. This CDR3 contains 15 residues. Germline V lookup: CDR1 WSHSY, CDR2 SAAADI. The J segment lost 6 bases and the V segment lost 5 bases, leaving 2 bases of the junction unmatched.

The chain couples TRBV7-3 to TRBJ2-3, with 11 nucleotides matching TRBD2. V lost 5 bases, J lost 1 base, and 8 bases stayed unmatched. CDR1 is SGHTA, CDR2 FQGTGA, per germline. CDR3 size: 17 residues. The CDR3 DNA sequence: TGTGCCAGCAGCCCCTCTCCACTAGCGGGAGGCACAGATACGCAGTATTTT. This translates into CASSPSPLAGGTDTQYF.